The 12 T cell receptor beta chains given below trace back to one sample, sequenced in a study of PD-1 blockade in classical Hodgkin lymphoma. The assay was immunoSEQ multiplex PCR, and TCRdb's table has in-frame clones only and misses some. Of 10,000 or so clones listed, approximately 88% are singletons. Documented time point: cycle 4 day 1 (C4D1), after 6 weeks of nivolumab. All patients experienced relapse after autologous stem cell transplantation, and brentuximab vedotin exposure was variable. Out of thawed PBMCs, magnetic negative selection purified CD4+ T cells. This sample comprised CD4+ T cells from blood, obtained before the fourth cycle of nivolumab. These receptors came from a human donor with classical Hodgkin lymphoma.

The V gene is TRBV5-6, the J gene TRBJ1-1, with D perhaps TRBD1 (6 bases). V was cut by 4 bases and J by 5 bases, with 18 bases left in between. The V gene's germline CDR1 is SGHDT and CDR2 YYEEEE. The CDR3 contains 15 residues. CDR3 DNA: TGTGCCAGCAGCGCTTACAGGGCGGGGAGAACTGAAGCTTTCTTT. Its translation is CASSAYRAGRTEAFF.

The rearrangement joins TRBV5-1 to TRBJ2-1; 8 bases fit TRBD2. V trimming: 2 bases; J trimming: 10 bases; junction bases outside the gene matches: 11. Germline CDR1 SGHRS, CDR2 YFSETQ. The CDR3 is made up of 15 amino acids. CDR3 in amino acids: CASSFGGDGAQEQFF. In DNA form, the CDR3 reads TGCGCCAGCAGCTTCGGGGGGGACGGCGCGCAGGAGCAGTTCTTC.

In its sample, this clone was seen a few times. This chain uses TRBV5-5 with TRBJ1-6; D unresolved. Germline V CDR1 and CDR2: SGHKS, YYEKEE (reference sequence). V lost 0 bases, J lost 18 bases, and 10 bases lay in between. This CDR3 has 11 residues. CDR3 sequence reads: CASSLDSRSHF. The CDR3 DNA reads TGTGCCAGCAGCTTGGACAGCAGGTCCCACTTT.

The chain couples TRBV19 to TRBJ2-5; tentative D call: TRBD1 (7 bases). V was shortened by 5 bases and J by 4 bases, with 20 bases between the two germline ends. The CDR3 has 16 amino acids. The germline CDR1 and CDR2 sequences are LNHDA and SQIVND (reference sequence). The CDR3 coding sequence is TGTGCCAGTAGTGGATCGCAGGGGGGATTAAGAGAGACCCAGTACTTC. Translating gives CASSGSQGGLRETQYF.

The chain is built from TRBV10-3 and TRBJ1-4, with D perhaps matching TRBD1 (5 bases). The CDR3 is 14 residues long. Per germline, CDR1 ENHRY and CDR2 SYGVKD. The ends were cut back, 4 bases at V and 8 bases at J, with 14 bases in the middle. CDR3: CAISGAGMREKLFF. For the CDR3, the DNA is TGTGCCATCAGTGGTGCAGGGATGAGGGAAAAACTGTTTTTT.

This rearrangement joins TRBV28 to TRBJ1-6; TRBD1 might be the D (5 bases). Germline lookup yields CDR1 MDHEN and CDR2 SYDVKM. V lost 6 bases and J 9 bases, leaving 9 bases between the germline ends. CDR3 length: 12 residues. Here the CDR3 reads CASSRTGSPLHF. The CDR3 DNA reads TGTGCCAGCAGCCGAACAGGTTCACCCCTCCACTTT.

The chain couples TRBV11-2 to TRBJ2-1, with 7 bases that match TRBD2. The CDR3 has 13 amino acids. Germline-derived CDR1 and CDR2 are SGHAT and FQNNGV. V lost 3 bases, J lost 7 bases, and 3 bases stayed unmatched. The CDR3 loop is CASSFQAGNEQFF. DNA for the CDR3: TGTGCCAGCAGCTTTCAAGCGGGGAATGAGCAGTTCTTC.

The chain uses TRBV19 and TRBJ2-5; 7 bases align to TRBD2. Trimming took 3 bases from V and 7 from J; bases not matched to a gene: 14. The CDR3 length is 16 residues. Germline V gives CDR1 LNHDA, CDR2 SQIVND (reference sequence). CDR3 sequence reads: CASSMARDYLRGTQYF. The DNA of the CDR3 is TGTGCCAGTAGTATGGCCCGGGACTACCTTAGGGGGACCCAGTACTTC.

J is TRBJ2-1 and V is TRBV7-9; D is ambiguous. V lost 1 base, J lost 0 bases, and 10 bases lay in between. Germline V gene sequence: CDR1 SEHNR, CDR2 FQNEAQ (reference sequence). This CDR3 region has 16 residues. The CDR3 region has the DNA TGTGCCAGCAGCTTAGGATATGGAAGCTCCTACAATGAGCAGTTCTTC. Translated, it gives CASSLGYGSSYNEQFF.

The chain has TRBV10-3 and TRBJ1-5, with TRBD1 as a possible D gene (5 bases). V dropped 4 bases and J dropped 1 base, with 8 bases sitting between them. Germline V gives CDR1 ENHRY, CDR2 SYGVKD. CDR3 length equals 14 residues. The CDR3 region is CAISAQGSNQPQHF. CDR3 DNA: TGTGCCATCAGTGCTCAGGGAAGCAATCAGCCCCAGCATTTT.

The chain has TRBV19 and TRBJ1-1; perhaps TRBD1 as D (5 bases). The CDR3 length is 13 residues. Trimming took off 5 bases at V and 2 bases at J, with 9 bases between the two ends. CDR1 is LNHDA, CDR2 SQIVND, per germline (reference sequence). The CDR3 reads CASSQTANTEAFF. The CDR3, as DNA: TGTGCCAGTAGTCAGACAGCCAACACTGAAGCTTTCTTT.

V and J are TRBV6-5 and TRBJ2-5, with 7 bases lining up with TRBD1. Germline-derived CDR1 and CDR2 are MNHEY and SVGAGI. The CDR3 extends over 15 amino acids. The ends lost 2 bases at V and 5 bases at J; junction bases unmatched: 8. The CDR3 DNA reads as TGTGCCAGCAGTTACCTCACAGGGGCCAGGGAGACCCAGTACTTC. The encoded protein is CASSYLTGARETQYF.